This T cell receptor beta chain was identified in a study of blood T cell repertoires in COVID-19. V was cut by 7 bases and J by 6 bases, with 16 bases left in between. Germline CDR1 is LNHDA and CDR2 is SQIVND (reference sequence). CDR3 size: 14 residues. In its sample, this clone was seen once. Study processing details: Amplification of reference gene primers was used by the study to estimate nucleated cell counts. The assay was immunoSEQ multiplex PCR, and TCRdb's table has in-frame clones only and misses some. V, J and clone size derive from that table, while D and trimming were established from the DNA sequence. The table has about 170,000 clones, around 82% seen once.

This TCR was sampled from an elderly woman with active or convalescent COVID-19. The sequencing sample was made of peripheral blood. The genes are TRBV19 and TRBJ1-5, with a tentative D call TRBD1 (5 bases). The CDR3 nucleotides read TGTGCCAGTACTTTACGGGGGGGAGGTCAGCCCCAGCATTTT. Translated, it gives CASTLRGGGQPQHF. The whole variable domain, filled in from reference TRBV19 and TRBJ1-5, reads DGGITQSPKYLFRKEGQNVTLSCEQNLNHDAMYWYRQDPGQGLRLIYYSQIVNDFQKGDIAEGYSVSREKKESFPLTVTSAQKNPTAFYLCASTLRGGGQPQHFGDGTRLSIL.